One sample yielded the 19 T cell receptor beta chains listed below, sequenced in a study of T cell responses to AZD1222 COVID-19 vaccine. Measured with immunoSEQ multiplex PCR; TCRdb has only the in-frame clones, and not every one. This table holds 150,000 or so clones, around 86% found once. This specimen was peripheral blood, taken 28 days after the second AZD1222 dose. These receptors all stem from an adult who received the AZD1222 COVID-19 vaccine.

This clone occurred a few times. This chain links TRBV10-3 with TRBJ1-1, with no clear D. This CDR3 contains 12 residues. The germline gives CDR1 ENHRY, CDR2 SYGVKD. Trimming cost V 6 bases and J 7 bases, with 12 bases left between them. The CDR3, as DNA: TGTGCCATCAGGGCACCAGCAAGTGAAGCTTTCTTT. It encodes CAIRAPASEAFF.

This clone was seen once. V usage is TRBV2 and J usage is TRBJ2-1, with 13 bases that match TRBD2. The CDR3 runs 15 residues. Per germline, CDR1 SNHLY and CDR2 FYNNEI. J lost 9 bases, V lost 6 bases, and 8 bases had no gene match. The CDR3 is CASRLLAGGPIEQFF. The CDR3 coding sequence is TGTGCCAGCAGGTTACTAGCGGGAGGGCCGATTGAGCAGTTCTTC. The full variable domain, its missing parts supplied by reference TRBV2 and TRBJ2-1, is EPEVTQTPSHQVTQMGQEVILRCVPISNHLYFYWYRQILGQKVEFLVSFYNNEISEKSEIFDDQFSVERPDGSNFTLKIRSTKLEDSAMYFCASRLLAGGPIEQFFGPGTRLTVL.

The chain carries TRBV19 and TRBJ1-1; the match to TRBD1 covers 9 bases. V shed 6 bases, J shed 11 bases, and the junction held 10 bases outside the gene matches. Germline V gene sequence: CDR1 LNHDA, CDR2 SQIVND (reference sequence). CDR3 length: 13 amino acids. CDR3 DNA sequence: TGTGCCAGTAGCCCCCAGGGGGGGACAGGGGCTTTCTTT. This gives the protein CASSPQGGTGAFF.

The V call is TRBV27, the J call TRBJ2-7, with TRBD2 matching over 7 bases. This CDR3 contains 14 residues. J gave up 5 bases and V 4 bases, and 8 bases lay outside the gene matches. Germline V lookup: CDR1 MNHEY, CDR2 SMNVEV (reference sequence). The chain's CDR3 is CASSSGLVGDEQYF. The CDR3 coding sequence is TGTGCCAGCAGTTCCGGACTAGTTGGAGACGAGCAGTACTTC.

The chain carries TRBV5-1 and TRBJ1-1; TRBD1 matches 7 bases. The V gene end was trimmed by 3 bases and the J gene end by 1 base; junction bases not matched to a gene: 6. The CDR3 covers 15 residues. CDR1 and CDR2 from the germline V gene are SGHRS and YFSETQ. Here the CDR3 reads CASSSDRARNTEAFF. The CDR3 nucleotides are TGCGCCAGCAGCTCCGACAGGGCCCGGAACACTGAAGCTTTCTTT. The full variable domain, in which reference TRBV5-1 and TRBJ1-1 provide the parts outside the CDR3, is KAGVTQTPRYLIKTRGQQVTLSCSPISGHRSVSWYQQTPGQGLQFLFEYFSETQRNKGNFPGRFSGRQFSNSRSEMNVSTLELGDSALYLCASSSDRARNTEAFFGQGTRLTVV.

The V and J genes are TRBV29-1 and TRBJ2-5, with D unclear. Looked up from germline, CDR1 is SQVTM and CDR2 is ANQGSEA. The CDR3 sequence is 12 residues long. V was pared by 4 bases and J by 1 base, with 7 bases between. The CDR3 loop reads CSVGSLQETQYF. CDR3 nucleotides: TGCAGCGTTGGGTCACTCCAAGAGACCCAGTACTTC. Based on the CDR3 plus reference TRBV29-1 and TRBJ2-5, the full variable domain is SAVISQKPSRDICQRGTSLTIQCQVDSQVTMMFWYRQQPGQSLTLIATANQGSEATYESGFVIDKFPISRPNLTFSTLTVSNMSPEDSSIYLCSVGSLQETQYFGPGTRLLVL.

V gene TRBV19 combines with J gene TRBJ2-7; D possibly corresponds to TRBD2 (6 bases). Germline V gene data show CDR1 as LNHDA and CDR2 as SQIVND (reference sequence). V shed 10 bases and J shed 6 bases, with 19 bases lying between them. The CDR3 runs to 13 residues. CDR3 in DNA: TGTGCCACCGCCGGGCTAGCGAACACCGAGCAGTACTTC. Its translation is CATAGLANTEQYF.

The genes are TRBV11-2 and TRBJ1-2; D may be TRBD1 (6 bases). Per germline, CDR1 SGHAT and CDR2 FQNNGV. CDR3 size: 15 residues. The V end was cut by 5 bases, the J end by 4 bases, with 17 bases between. DNA of the CDR3: TGTGCCAGCAGCGGATTCAGGGGACTCGGCTATGGCTACACCTTC. It is translated as CASSGFRGLGYGYTF. Full variable domain (remainder filled in from reference TRBV11-2 and TRBJ1-2): EAGVAQSPRYKIIEKRQSVAFWCNPISGHATLYWYQQILGQGPKLLIQFQNNGVVDDSQLPKDRFSAERLKGVDSTLKIQPAKLEDSAVYLCASSGFRGLGYGYTFGSGTRLTVV.

The rearrangement joins TRBV5-6 to TRBJ1-2; 11 bases agree with TRBD1. The V segment lost 4 bases and the J segment 8 bases; nucleotides outside the gene matches: 4. The CDR3 covers 13 residues. Germline V gene lookup returns CDR1 SGHDT and CDR2 YYEEEE. The CDR3 here is CASSEDRGRGYTF. The CDR3, as DNA: TGTGCCAGCAGCGAGGACAGGGGGCGGGGCTACACCTTC.

There are a few counts of this clone. The CDR3 nucleotides are TGTGCCAGTAGTGACAGGTTGACCTACGAGCAGTACTTC. This codes for CASSDRLTYEQYF. V and J are TRBV19 and TRBJ2-7; the D gene is possibly TRBD1 (6 bases). The germline CDR1 and CDR2 sequences are LNHDA and SQIVND (reference sequence). There are 13 residues in the CDR3. Trimming took 5 bases from V and 2 from J, leaving 10 bases between them.

The chain employs TRBV27 and TRBJ2-1; D is possibly TRBD2 (6 bases). The CDR3 is 14 amino acids. V lost 5 bases to trimming and J lost 5 bases, with 13 bases between them. Germline CDR1 MNHEY, CDR2 SMNVEV (reference sequence). As DNA, the CDR3 is TGTGCCAGCAGTAAGCTAGCGAACCACAATGAGCAGTTCTTC. This encodes CASSKLANHNEQFF.

This rearrangement joins TRBV7-9 to TRBJ2-7, with TRBD2 identical over 11 bases. The germline gives CDR1 SEHNR, CDR2 FQNEAQ (reference sequence). The ends lost 2 bases at V and 1 base at J; junction bases unmatched: 7. The CDR3 runs to 17 residues. CDR3 bases: TGTGCCAGCAGCTTAACTAGCGGGAGCTTTGGGTCCTACGAGCAGTACTTC. Its translation: CASSLTSGSFGSYEQYF. The complete variable domain, with remaining parts taken from reference TRBV7-9 and TRBJ2-7, reads DTGVSQNPRHKITKRGQNVTFRCDPISEHNRLYWYRQTLGQGPEFLTYFQNEAQLEKSRLLSDRFSAERPKGSFSTLEIQRTEQGDSAMYLCASSLTSGSFGSYEQYFGPGTRLTVT.

This chain uses TRBV7-2 with TRBJ2-2, with D perhaps matching TRBD2 (6 bases). The germline CDR1 and CDR2 sequences are SGHTA and FQGNSA. Trimming removed 5 bases at V and 6 bases at J, with 10 bases between. The CDR3 extends over 13 amino acids. The CDR3 region is CASSRREAGELFF. The CDR3 nucleotides read TGTGCCAGCAGCCGCAGGGAGGCCGGGGAGCTGTTTTTT.

The rearrangement uses TRBV28 and TRBJ1-5, with D unclear. The germline CDR1 and CDR2 sequences are MDHEN and SYDVKM. The CDR3 is 15 amino acids. V was clipped by 5 bases and J by 7 bases, with 18 bases between them. The CDR3 protein is CASSLLSPRGQPQHF. CDR3 nucleotide sequence: TGTGCCAGCAGTCTGCTGTCCCCCCGGGGACAGCCCCAGCATTTT.

This clone occurred a few times. This rearrangement joins TRBV2 to TRBJ2-3, with D possibly matching TRBD1 (5 bases). CDR3 length: 13 residues. The V gene lost 6 bases and the J gene lost 5 bases, with 12 bases spanning the gap. Germline CDR1 SNHLY, CDR2 FYNNEI. The CDR3 loop reads CASSRDERDTQYF. In DNA, the CDR3 is TGTGCCAGCAGCAGGGATGAGAGAGATACGCAGTATTTT. Together with reference TRBV2 and TRBJ2-3, the CDR3 gives the full variable domain: EPEVTQTPSHQVTQMGQEVILRCVPISNHLYFYWYRQILGQKVEFLVSFYNNEISEKSEIFDDQFSVERPDGSNFTLKIRSTKLEDSAMYFCASSRDERDTQYFGPGTRLTVL.

The rearrangement uses TRBV6-5 and TRBJ1-2, with D unclear. The V and J ends lost 8 bases and 3 bases respectively, with 13 bases between them. CDR3 size: 13 residues. From germline, CDR1 is MNHEY and CDR2 SVGAGI. For the CDR3, the DNA is TGTGCCAGCCGGAGAGGGCGTGACTATGGCTACACCTTC. Translated, it gives CASRRGRDYGYTF.

The CDR3 nucleotides read TGTGCCAGCACCCCCGGGACAGGGGTGTCACCCCTCCACTTT. It translates to CASTPGTGVSPLHF. The chain employs TRBV6-2 or TRBV6-3 and TRBJ1-6, with 10 bases identical to TRBD1. In germline, CDR1 is MNHEY, CDR2 SVGEGT. After removal of 7 bases from V and 10 bases from J, the junction contained 7 bases not matched to a gene. The CDR3 loop spans 14 amino acids.

The V gene is TRBV7-2, the J gene TRBJ1-1; no definite D call. The CDR3 totals 12 residues. V was cut by 4 bases and J by 6 bases, with 9 bases left in between. Germline lookup yields CDR1 SGHTA and CDR2 FQGNSA. The CDR3, as DNA: TGTGCCAGCAGCTCCCAGTTTGCTGAAGCTTTCTTT. Protein: CASSSQFAEAFF.

Written as DNA, the CDR3 is TGTGCCAGCAGCTACGGACTAGCGGAGACCTACGAGCAGTACTTC. The encoded protein is CASSYGLAETYEQYF. The chain joins TRBV7-9 to TRBJ2-7; 10 positions agree with TRBD2. The germline V gene has CDR1 SEHNR and CDR2 FQNEAQ (reference sequence). J lost 2 bases, V lost 4 bases, and 5 bases had no gene match. CDR3 length equals 15 residues.